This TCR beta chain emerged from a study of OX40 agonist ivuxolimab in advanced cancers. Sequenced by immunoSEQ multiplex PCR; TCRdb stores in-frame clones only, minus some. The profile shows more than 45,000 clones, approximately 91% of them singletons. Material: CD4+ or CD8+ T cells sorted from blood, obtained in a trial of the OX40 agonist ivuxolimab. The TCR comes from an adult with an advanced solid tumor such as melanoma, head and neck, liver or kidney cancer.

CDR3 in amino acids: CASTDSGNTIYF. The CDR3 nucleotides are TGCGCCAGCACCGACTCTGGAAACACCATATATTTT. The rearrangement uses TRBV5-1 and TRBJ1-3; D ambiguous. The CDR3 has 12 amino acids. Germline V gene sequence: CDR1 SGHRS, CDR2 YFSETQ. V lost 6 bases, J lost 0 bases, and 4 bases lay in between.